One and the same sample provided the 16 T cell receptor beta chains below, sequenced in a study of Graves' ophthalmopathy and Graves' hyperthyroidism. Amplification from RNA transcripts yielded the TCR beta CDR3 regions. First-round RT-PCR used HTBI primers; second-round multiplex PCR followed. TCRdb reanalysed the multiplex PCR reads using MiXCR and keeps one entry per CDR3 protein. The table records roughly 700,000 distinct CDR3 sequences, 40% of them present only once. The sequenced sample was peripheral blood. These receptors all stem from an adult man with Graves' ophthalmopathy.

This chain uses TRBV2 with TRBJ2-5; 8 positions match TRBD2. This CDR3 region has 14 residues. The germline gives CDR1 SNHLY, CDR2 FYNNEI. Trimming removed 5 bases from V and 5 bases from J; junction bases left unmatched: 7. Here the CDR3 reads CASSTPGGRETQYF. DNA of the CDR3: TGTGCCAGCAGTACCCCGGGGGGGAGGGAGACCCAGTACTTC.

A remark on this clonotype: An end of the junction does not agree with germline; a read error may underlie this. The chain recombines TRBV5-1 with TRBJ2-5, with D maybe TRBD1 (6 bases). Germline lookup yields CDR1 SGHRS and CDR2 YFSETQ. This CDR3 spans 16 amino acids. The CDR3 region has the DNA TGTGCCAGCAGCCAGTCCAGGGGAGACCTCCAAGAGACCCAGTACTTC. The encoded protein is CASSQSRGDLQETQYF. The variable domain in full, with the rest retrieved from reference TRBV5-1 and TRBJ2-5, is KAGVTQTPRYLIKTRGQQVTLSCSPISGHRSVSWYQQTPGQGLQFLFEYFSETQRNKGNFPGRFSGRQFSNSRSEMNVSTLELGDSALYLCASSQSRGDLQETQYFGPGTRLLVL.

The genes are TRBV6-5 and TRBJ2-7; D not certain. The germline V gene has CDR1 MNHEY and CDR2 SVGAGI. The CDR3 totals 13 residues. The ends were cut back, 2 bases at V and 5 bases at J, with 10 bases in the middle. In DNA form, the CDR3 reads TGTGCCAGCAGTTACGGCGGTTCCCACGAGCAGTACTTC. Its protein is CASSYGGSHEQYF.

This clonotype was seen a handful of times. The CDR3 loop is CASSLGESPLHF. The CDR3 bases are TGTGCCAGCAGCCTCGGGGAGTCACCCCTCCACTTT. The chain has TRBV9 and TRBJ1-6; D gene ambiguous. CDR1 is SGDLS, CDR2 YYNGEE, per germline. The ends were cut back, 4 bases at V and 10 bases at J, with 9 bases in the middle. The CDR3 length is 12 residues. Full variable domain (missing parts from reference TRBV9 and TRBJ1-6): DSGVTQTPKHLITATGQRVTLRCSPRSGDLSVYWYQQSLDQGLQFLIQYYNGEERAKGNILERFSAQQFPDLHSELNLSSLELGDSALYFCASSLGESPLHFGNGTRLTVT.

For this clonotype: The conserved phenylalanine or tryptophan normally closing the CDR3 is absent here, so this likely arose from a read error. V is TRBV7-9 and J is TRBJ1-1; TRBD1 might be the D (6 bases). CDR1 and CDR2 from the germline V gene are SEHNR and FQNEAQ (reference sequence). The CDR3 covers 15 residues. V lost 6 bases, J lost 2 bases, and 16 bases lay in between. CDR3: CASSDQGPYNTEAFI. The CDR3 DNA follows: TGTGCCAGCAGTGACCAGGGGCCCTACAACACTGAAGCTTTCATC.

Turning to this clonotype: A much larger clonotype is one base distant, so this may be a read error. The chain carries TRBV2 and TRBJ2-7, with TRBD1 matching over 7 bases. Germline V lookup: CDR1 SNHLY, CDR2 FYNNEI. The CDR3 is 9 amino acids. CDR3 in amino acids: CASSGQGNF. The CDR3 nucleotides read TGTGCCAGCAGTGGACAGGGTAACTTC.

The chain couples TRBV2 to TRBJ1-3, with a tentative D call TRBD1 (5 bases). Trimming pared 5 bases from V and 0 bases from J, leaving 11 bases between. The CDR3 length is 15 residues. Looked up from germline, CDR1 is SNHLY and CDR2 is FYNNEI. CDR3 DNA sequence: TGTGCCAGCAGTACACAGGTCTTCTCTGGAAACACCATATATTTT. It codes for CASSTQVFSGNTIYF.

Many counts were recorded for this clonotype. The chain joins TRBV29-1 to TRBJ2-7; D could derive from TRBD1 or TRBD2 (5 bases each). Germline CDR1 SQVTM, CDR2 ANQGSEA. This CDR3 contains 16 residues. The V end was cut by 0 bases, the J end by 6 bases, with 21 bases between. CDR3 nucleotides: TGCAGCGTTGAAGATTCGCCGGGACCGGTCTCCATCGAGCAGTACTTC. It is translated as CSVEDSPGPVSIEQYF.

V is TRBV24-1 and J is TRBJ2-3, with TRBD1 identical over 9 bases. The CDR3 is 15 amino acids. Germline V lookup: CDR1 KGHDR, CDR2 SFDVKD. V shed 4 bases and J 7 bases; nucleotides not matched to a gene: 8. The CDR3 bases are TGTGCCACCAGTGACTGGGAACAGGGGGCAAATACGCAGTATTTT. Translating it yields CATSDWEQGANTQYF.

The V and J genes are TRBV7-9 and TRBJ2-2; possible D gene TRBD2, 6 bases. Trimming removed 2 bases at V and 2 bases at J, with 9 bases between. Per the germline V gene, CDR1 is SEHNR and CDR2 is FQNEAQ (reference sequence). This CDR3 has 15 residues. CDR3: CASSLSGVNTGELFF. For the CDR3, the DNA is TGTGCCAGCAGCTTATCGGGAGTTAACACCGGGGAGCTGTTTTTT. Full variable domain (outside the CDR3, taken from reference TRBV7-9 and TRBJ2-2): DTGVSQNPRHKITKRGQNVTFRCDPISEHNRLYWYRQTLGQGPEFLTYFQNEAQLEKSRLLSDRFSAERPKGSFSTLEIQRTEQGDSAMYLCASSLSGVNTGELFFGEGSRLTVL.

The chain has TRBV10-3 and TRBJ1-1; D is possibly TRBD1 (5 bases). Trimming shortened V by 3 bases and J by 3 bases, and 11 bases separated the two germline ends. The V gene's germline CDR1 is ENHRY and CDR2 SYGVKD. The CDR3 is made up of 14 amino acids. The DNA for the CDR3 is TGTGCCATCAGTGACGGGGGAGTGGACACTGAAGCTTTCTTT. Encoded protein: CAISDGGVDTEAFF.

The rearrangement links TRBV5-5 to TRBJ1-1; D perhaps matches TRBD1 (6 bases). The CDR3 loop spans 13 amino acids. Per germline, CDR1 SGHKS and CDR2 YYEKEE (reference sequence). V was trimmed by 5 bases and J by 3 bases, leaving 11 bases between them. The DNA for the CDR3 is TGTGCCAGCAGGGACAGATTGGACACTGAAGCTTTCTTT. This encodes CASRDRLDTEAFF.

The chain recombines TRBV6-2 or TRBV6-3 with TRBJ2-7; 7 positions match TRBD1. This CDR3 spans 15 amino acids. Trimming cost V 7 bases and J 0 bases; bases outside gene matches: 9. CDR1 is MNHEY and CDR2 is SVGEGT in the germline V gene. The CDR3 DNA is TGTGCCAGCACCGTCGGACAGGTCCACTCCTACGAGCAGTACTTC. It translates to CASTVGQVHSYEQYF.

In this sample, this clonotype turned up a few times. CDR3 coding DNA: TGTGCCAGCAGTGAGCGTGGTGCGGGGACAGGTCAAGAGACCCAGTACTTC. It is translated as CASSERGAGTGQETQYF. The V call is TRBV2, the J call TRBJ2-5; 8 bases line up with TRBD1. The germline gives CDR1 SNHLY, CDR2 FYNNEI. J was trimmed by 2 bases and V by 3 bases; bases with no gene match: 11. The CDR3 totals 17 residues.

The chain combines TRBV9 with TRBJ1-2; D uncertain. CDR1 and CDR2 (germline): SGDLS, YYNGEE. The CDR3 sequence is 13 residues long. With 5 bases removed from V and 1 base from J, the gap between germline ends came to 9 bases. The CDR3 reads CASSFSLNYGYTF. The CDR3 DNA is TGTGCCAGCAGTTTTTCCCTTAACTATGGCTACACCTTC.

This chain joins TRBV25-1 and TRBJ2-5; 7 bases are shared with TRBD2. CDR3 length: 13 amino acids. V lost 8 bases to trimming and J lost 4 bases; unmatched junction nucleotides: 7. CDR1 and CDR2 (germline): MGHDK, SYGVNS. Here the CDR3 DNA reads TGTGCCAGCGGGAGGGCCCCCGTAGAGACCCAGTACTTC. Translated: CASGRAPVETQYF. The whole variable domain, remainder taken from reference TRBV25-1 and TRBJ2-5, is EADIYQTPRYLVIGTGKKITLECSQTMGHDKMYWYQQDPGMELHLIHYSYGVNSTEKGDLSSESTVSRIRTEHFPLTLESARPSHTSQYLCASGRAPVETQYFGPGTRLLVL.